The rows below give T cell receptor beta chains drawn from one sample of a study of T cell clones after liver transplantation. Generated by immunoSEQ multiplex PCR, the TCRdb table keeps only in-frame clones and is missing some. This sample has roughly 100,000 clones, with about 88% found just once. The source material was CD4+ T cells from blood, sampled approximately 45 months after liver transplant. All receptors derive from a human patient who received a liver transplant. Some T cells may possibly be graft donor cells. CDR3s include the opening cysteine and the closing phenylalanine or tryptophan. Each record gives: clone size, J gene, D gene, V gene, CDR3 DNA, CDR3 protein. A D gene is named only where the DNA matches it firmly. For some rows the clone size is stated as once, few or many, or as a class when expanded; others skip it.

NA TRBJ2-5 TRBD1 TRBV7-2 TGTGCCAGCAGCCACACCGTCAGGGGGCGAAGAGAGACCCAGTACTTC CASSHTVRGRRETQYF
NA TRBJ2-2 NA TRBV7-2 TGTGCCAGCAGCTTAGAGGGCGGACCCGGGGAGCTGTTTTTT CASSLEGGPGELFF
NA TRBJ2-3 NA TRBV10-2 TGCGCCAGCAGTGATCCAGGGGCGTCGATCACAGATACGCAGTATTTT CASSDPGASITDTQYF
NA TRBJ2-2 TRBD2 TRBV19 TGTGCCAGTAGTATGTACTTAGCGGGAGCGAACACCGGGGAGCTGTTTTTT CASSMYLAGANTGELFF
NA TRBJ1-1 NA TRBV27 TGTGCCAGCAGTTCATACGGGACATCGAACACTGAAGCTTTCTTT CASSSYGTSNTEAFF
few TRBJ2-3 NA TRBV15 TGTGCCACCAGCAGTGGTACGGGGGCCTTCACAGATACGCAGTATTTT CATSSGTGAFTDTQYF
NA TRBJ2-3 TRBD2 TRBV5-1 TGCGCCAGCAGCCTTTTAGCGGGAGGAAACACAGATACGCAGTATTTT CASSLLAGGNTDTQYF
NA TRBJ2-7 NA TRBV6-5 TGTGCCAGCAGCCGGCGGGTAGGCTCCTACGAGCAGTACTTC CASSRRVGSYEQYF
NA TRBJ1-5 NA TRBV28 TGTGCCAGCAGTTTTCTCCCAGGGACTTGGCCCCAGCATTTT CASSFLPGTWPQHF
NA TRBJ2-1 NA TRBV5-1 TGCGCCACCGCCAACGGGGAATCCTACAATGAGCAGTTCTTC CATANGESYNEQFF
NA TRBJ1-5 TRBD1 TRBV29-1 TGCAGCGCTAGGACAGGGACGGAGCCCCAGCATTTT CSARTGTEPQHF
NA TRBJ2-2 TRBD2 TRBV6-5 TGTGCCAGCAGTTACCAGCCGCTAGCGGGGTCCGGGGAGCTGTTTTTT CASSYQPLAGSGELFF
once TRBJ1-2 NA TRBV6-5 TGTGCCAGCAGGCTCTTGGGGGGCTATGGCTACACCTTC CASRLLGGYGYTF
NA TRBJ2-5 TRBD2 TRBV5-1 TGCGCCAGCAGCTTGCGGGAGGACGGAGAGACCCAGTACTTC CASSLREDGETQYF
NA TRBJ2-7 NA TRBV11-3 TGTGCCAGCAGCTTAGGACGGAACTCCTACGAGCAGTACTTC CASSLGRNSYEQYF
NA TRBJ2-7 NA TRBV2 TGTGCCAGCAGTGAAGAAACCTTCTACGAGCAGTACTTC CASSEETFYEQYF
NA TRBJ1-3 TRBD1 TRBV6-5 TGTGCCAGCAGTTACTCGGGACAGGGTCCCAACACCATATATTTT CASSYSGQGPNTIYF
NA TRBJ2-7 TRBD1 TRBV4-3 TGCGCCAGCAGCCAAACTACCGGGACAGGGGACGACGAGCAGTACTTC CASSQTTGTGDDEQYF
NA TRBJ1-5 NA TRBV28 TGTGCCAGCAGTTTAGGGTGGGGGAATCAGCCCCAGCATTTT CASSLGWGNQPQHF
NA TRBJ1-5 NA TRBV2 TGTGCCAGCAGTGAAGACAGGGTTAGCAATCAGCCCCAGCATTTT CASSEDRVSNQPQHF
NA TRBJ1-2 TRBD1 TRBV10-3 TGTGCCACTAACCGGGACAGGGACCTCTATGGCTACACCTTC CATNRDRDLYGYTF
NA TRBJ2-2 NA TRBV7-8 TGTGCCAGCAGCCAACAGGGAACCGGGGAGCTGTTTTTT CASSQQGTGELFF
NA TRBJ2-7 TRBD1 TRBV7-3 TGTGCCAGCAGCCTTACAGGGGGGACGCTGAACGAGCAGTACTTC CASSLTGGTLNEQYF
few TRBJ2-6 NA TRBV4-1 TGCGCCAGCAGCCAAGTAGCTGGGGCCAACGTCCTGACTTTC CASSQVAGANVLTF
NA TRBJ1-2 NA TRBV4-1 TGCGCCAGCAGCCAAGACCGACATGGCTACACCTTC CASSQDRHGYTF
once TRBJ1-1 NA TRBV7-2 TGTGCCAGCAGCTGGGACCGGGGCAACACTGAAGCTTTCTTT CASSWDRGNTEAFF
NA TRBJ2-5 TRBD1 TRBV5-6 TGTGCCAGCAGCTTAGGGGGCAACAGTGTAAAAGAGACCCAGTACTTC CASSLGGNSVKETQYF
NA TRBJ1-6 NA TRBV7-3 TGTGCCAGCAGCTTGGGGACCGGTGAACCCCTCCACTTT CASSLGTGEPLHF
NA TRBJ2-2 NA TRBV7-9 TGTGCCAGCAGCATACAGAACACCGGGGAGCTGTTTTTT CASSIQNTGELFF
NA TRBJ1-5 NA TRBV30 TGTGCCTGGAGTGTGGGGTCGAGGCAGCCCCAGCATTTT CAWSVGSRQPQHF
NA TRBJ2-7 TRBD2 TRBV7-9 TGTGCCAGCAGCTGGACCGGGGGGTACGAGCAGTACTTC CASSWTGGYEQYF
NA TRBJ2-3 NA TRBV4-2 TGTGCCAGCAGCCAAGTACAGGGTGCCTATAGCACAGATACGCAGTATTTT CASSQVQGAYSTDTQYF
NA TRBJ1-1 NA TRBV14 TGTGCCAGCAGCCGGGTCCTAGGGGACACTGAAGCTTTCTTT CASSRVLGDTEAFF